Listed below are T cell receptor beta chains from one sample, sequenced in a study of blood T cell repertoires in COVID-19. TCRdb's copy holds only in-frame clones and misses some; the assay was immunoSEQ multiplex PCR. The sample lists around 300,000 clones, about 93% occurring once. The sample consisted of peripheral blood. These receptors were collected from a woman in her twenties or thirties with COVID-19, enrolled during active disease. The CDR3 runs from the conserved cysteine through the conserved F or W. The D gene is left open where the match is weak. Only some rows state a clone size, as once, few, many or a class for expanded clones.

V gene: TRBV5-6; clone size: -; D gene: -; J gene: TRBJ2-2; CDR3 DNA: TGTGCCAGCAGGGTAACAGGGAAGGCCGGGGAGCTGTTTTTT; CDR3 protein: CASRVTGKAGELFF
V gene: TRBV5-1; clone size: -; D gene: -; J gene: TRBJ2-7; CDR3 DNA: TGCGCCAGCAGCTGGACTCAGACCGGCTACGAGCAGTACTTC; CDR3 protein: CASSWTQTGYEQYF
V gene: TRBV3-1/TRBV3-2; clone size: -; D gene: -; J gene: TRBJ1-3; CDR3 DNA: TGTGCCAGCAGCCGCTCGGACAGACTCTCTGGAAACACCATATATTTT; CDR3 protein: CASSRSDRLSGNTIYF
V gene: TRBV11-2; clone size: -; D gene: -; J gene: TRBJ2-7; CDR3 DNA: TGTGCCAGCAGCTTAGTCTTACCTAGCGAAGTCTACGAGCAGTACTTC; CDR3 protein: CASSLVLPSEVYEQYF
V gene: TRBV28; clone size: -; D gene: TRBD1; J gene: TRBJ1-5; CDR3 DNA: TGTGCCAGCAGCCCACAGGGGGCGGCTCAGCCCCAGCATTTT; CDR3 protein: CASSPQGAAQPQHF
V gene: TRBV11-3; clone size: -; D gene: -; J gene: TRBJ2-1; CDR3 DNA: TGTGCCAGCAGCTACAGCGGTCATGAGCAGTTCTTC; CDR3 protein: CASSYSGHEQFF
V gene: TRBV30; clone size: -; D gene: -; J gene: TRBJ1-2; CDR3 DNA: TGTGCCTGGAGTTTTGGGGGCGGCGATGGCTACACCTTC; CDR3 protein: CAWSFGGGDGYTF
V gene: TRBV12-3/TRBV12-4; clone size: -; D gene: -; J gene: TRBJ2-3; CDR3 DNA: TGTGCCAGCAGCGGGACAAGAGATACGCAGTATTTT; CDR3 protein: CASSGTRDTQYF
V gene: TRBV7-8; clone size: -; D gene: TRBD2; J gene: TRBJ2-7; CDR3 DNA: TGTGCCAGCAGCGCAGGGACTAGCGGGATAGAATATTTCTACGAGCAGTACTTC; CDR3 protein: CASSAGTSGIEYFYEQYF
V gene: TRBV6-5; clone size: -; D gene: TRBD1; J gene: TRBJ2-7; CDR3 DNA: TGTGCCAGCAGGGCGGACAGGGGGACCTCCTACGAGCAGTACTTC; CDR3 protein: CASRADRGTSYEQYF
V gene: TRBV6-1; clone size: -; D gene: -; J gene: TRBJ1-2; CDR3 DNA: TGTGCCAGCAGCAACAACAGGGACGGCTATGGCTACACCTTC; CDR3 protein: CASSNNRDGYGYTF
V gene: TRBV18; clone size: -; D gene: -; J gene: TRBJ1-1; CDR3 DNA: TGTGCCAGCTCACCACCGATCGAGGGGGGGGCTTTCTTT; CDR3 protein: CASSPPIEGGAFF
V gene: TRBV28; clone size: -; D gene: TRBD1; J gene: TRBJ1-6; CDR3 DNA: TGTGCCATCCCGTTCGGACAGGAAAATAATTCACCCCTCCACTTT; CDR3 protein: CAIPFGQENNSPLHF
V gene: TRBV29-1; clone size: -; D gene: TRBD1; J gene: TRBJ2-4; CDR3 DNA: TGCAGCGCACAGGGGGCTCTAGCCAAAAACATTCAGTACTTC; CDR3 protein: CSAQGALAKNIQYF
V gene: TRBV7-2; clone size: -; D gene: -; J gene: TRBJ1-6; CDR3 DNA: TGTGCCAGCAGCTTATTTGCTAGGGAGGACTCACCCCTCCACTTT; CDR3 protein: CASSLFAREDSPLHF
V gene: TRBV5-1; clone size: -; D gene: -; J gene: TRBJ1-4; CDR3 DNA: TGCGCCAGCAGCTCGGCTCCCCGGGGTGCAACTAATGAAAAACTGTTTTTT; CDR3 protein: CASSSAPRGATNEKLFF
V gene: TRBV9; clone size: -; D gene: -; J gene: TRBJ1-3; CDR3 DNA: TGTGCCAGCAGCGCCCCCGGCTCTGGAAACACCATATATTTT; CDR3 protein: CASSAPGSGNTIYF
V gene: TRBV5-4; clone size: -; D gene: TRBD2; J gene: TRBJ2-1; CDR3 DNA: TGTGCCAGCAGCTTAGAGCGGGAGGCATCCTACAATGAGCAGTTCTTC; CDR3 protein: CASSLEREASYNEQFF
V gene: TRBV28; clone size: -; D gene: TRBD1; J gene: TRBJ1-4; CDR3 DNA: TGTGCCAGCAGCAGGCCCGGGACAGGGGTTATTGAAAAACTGTTTTTT; CDR3 protein: CASSRPGTGVIEKLFF
V gene: TRBV2; clone size: -; D gene: TRBD1; J gene: TRBJ1-5; CDR3 DNA: TGTGCCAGCTCGACAGGGGGAGGACAGCCCCAGCATTTT; CDR3 protein: CASSTGGGQPQHF
V gene: TRBV11-2; clone size: -; D gene: TRBD1; J gene: TRBJ1-4; CDR3 DNA: TGTGCCAGCAGACTTACCCACAGGGGGCGTCTGGATAATGAAAAACTGTTTTTT; CDR3 protein: CASRLTHRGRLDNEKLFF
V gene: TRBV9; clone size: -; D gene: TRBD2; J gene: TRBJ2-3; CDR3 DNA: TGTGCCAGCAGCATAACTAGCGGCCTCACAGATACGCAGTATTTT; CDR3 protein: CASSITSGLTDTQYF
V gene: TRBV19; clone size: -; D gene: -; J gene: TRBJ2-5; CDR3 DNA: TGTGCCAGTAGTATTGGACTTAGAGAGACCCAGTACTTC; CDR3 protein: CASSIGLRETQYF
V gene: TRBV20-1; clone size: -; D gene: -; J gene: TRBJ1-1; CDR3 DNA: TGCAGTAGCGAAGAGAACACTGAAGCTTTCTTT; CDR3 protein: CSSEENTEAFF
V gene: TRBV11-2; clone size: -; D gene: -; J gene: TRBJ1-5; CDR3 DNA: TGTGCCAGCAGCTTAGGGACCCTCGGCCAGGGCAAGAATCAGCCCCAGCATTTT; CDR3 protein: CASSLGTLGQGKNQPQHF
V gene: TRBV5-4; clone size: -; D gene: TRBD1; J gene: TRBJ2-5; CDR3 DNA: TGTGCCAGCAGCTTGGATGATAGCAGGGGGCGGGAGACCCAGTACTTC; CDR3 protein: CASSLDDSRGRETQYF
V gene: TRBV24-1; clone size: once; D gene: -; J gene: TRBJ2-7; CDR3 DNA: TGTGCCACGTCTCCGGGACTCCCGAGCTCCTACGAGCAGTACTTC; CDR3 protein: CATSPGLPSSYEQYF
V gene: TRBV9; clone size: -; D gene: -; J gene: TRBJ1-3; CDR3 DNA: TGTGCCAGCAGCGGAGGGCTGGGGAGCTCTGGAAACACCATATATTTT; CDR3 protein: CASSGGLGSSGNTIYF
V gene: TRBV10-3; clone size: -; D gene: TRBD2; J gene: TRBJ2-7; CDR3 DNA: TGTGCCATCAGAGGGACTAGTTCCTACGAGCAGTACTTC; CDR3 protein: CAIRGTSSYEQYF
V gene: TRBV12-1; clone size: -; D gene: -; J gene: TRBJ2-7; CDR3 DNA: TGTGCCAGCAGCTTTGCGCGATCTAGAGGCGAGCAGTACTTC; CDR3 protein: CASSFARSRGEQYF
V gene: TRBV28; clone size: -; D gene: -; J gene: TRBJ2-1; CDR3 DNA: TGTGCCAGCAGACATTCGGGAGTGGGCTACAATGAGCAGTTCTTC; CDR3 protein: CASRHSGVGYNEQFF
V gene: TRBV29-1; clone size: -; D gene: TRBD1; J gene: TRBJ2-3; CDR3 DNA: TGCAGCGTTGCCGAGATCCGGACAGGGTCGCAGTATTTT; CDR3 protein: CSVAEIRTGSQYF
V gene: TRBV10-2; clone size: -; D gene: -; J gene: TRBJ1-5; CDR3 DNA: TGCGCCAGCAGTGAGGAGGGCAGGGGCGGTCAGCCCCAGCATTTT; CDR3 protein: CASSEEGRGGQPQHF
V gene: TRBV9; clone size: -; D gene: -; J gene: TRBJ2-1; CDR3 DNA: TGTGCCAGCAGCGTAAGTACGGGGTTAATGGATGAGCAGTTCTTC; CDR3 protein: CASSVSTGLMDEQFF
V gene: TRBV28; clone size: -; D gene: TRBD2; J gene: TRBJ2-3; CDR3 DNA: TGTGCCAGCAGTCCGAACGGACTAGCGGGGGATACGCAGTATTTT; CDR3 protein: CASSPNGLAGDTQYF